This paragraph covers one T cell receptor (beta chain) sequence. The same CDR3 can be traced to other DNA sequences in this sample. J gave up 0 bases and V 3 bases, and 3 bases lay outside the gene matches. The CDR3 spans 16 residues. In germline, CDR1 is SGDLS, CDR2 YYNGEE. The sample is drawn from a study of shared clonotypes between healthy human individuals. Libraries were prepared by immunoSEQ multiplex PCR; TCRdb keeps only in-frame clonotypes and omits some of them. The sample lists approximately 2.4 million clones; around 95% were seen once. The chain links TRBV9 to TRBJ2-3; TRBD2 aligns across 11 bases. Specimen: naive CD4+ T cells sorted from blood. The subset here: CD45RA+ positively selected. The receptor's source is a young man in good health. This chain's CDR3 is CASSAGTSGSTDTQYF. The CDR3 nucleotides are TGTGCCAGCAGCGCCGGGACTAGCGGAAGCACAGATACGCAGTATTTT.